This TCR beta chain was captured by sequencing in a study of T-cell memory formation after mild COVID-19. For the study at large: For the most part, TCR clusters were specific to one donor.

In its sample, this clonotype was seen a few times. MiXCR was run by TCRdb on the 5' RACE reads, yielding one entry per CDR3 protein. The sample consists of roughly 51,000 distinct CDR3 sequences, approximately 7% of them appearing once. Germline values: CDR1 MNHEY, CDR2 SVGEGT. V was clipped by 6 bases and J by 4 bases, with 12 bases between them. CDR3 size: 13 residues. The chain links TRBV6-2 or TRBV6-3 to TRBJ1-1; no clear D gene. The sequenced sample consisted of PBMCs or a T cell subset sorted from them (not recorded which). This receptor was taken from a man aged 18 to 30 who had mild COVID-19 (a few samples of this study predate the infection). Cell type and time point are not known. The CDR3 coding sequence is TGTGCCAGCAGCTCCGGGGTGGGCACTGAAGCTTTCTTT. It encodes CASSSGVGTEAFF.